Listed below are T cell receptor beta chains from one sample, sequenced in a study of tumor-infiltrating lymphocytes in primary liver carcinoma. Using its own MiXCR run on the multiplex PCR reads, TCRdb lists one record per CDR3 protein. The sample records some 190,000 distinct CDR3 sequences, around four fifths being singletons. The sample consisted of tumor tissue from primary liver carcinoma. These TCRs come from a man aged 35-49 years with primary liver carcinoma and hepatitis B virus infection. Each CDR3 is given with its conserved first and last residue. D genes are given only for firm matches. Clone size is shown for a subset of rows, as once, few, many or a class of expanded clone.

clone_size: many
d_call: NA
j_call: TRBJ2-4
v_call: TRBV6-2/TRBV6-3
cdr3_aa: CASSYGVSSGENIQYF
cdr3_nt: TGTGCCAGCAGTTACGGTGTGAGTAGCGGAGAAAACATTCAGTACTTC

clone_size: NA
d_call: NA
j_call: TRBJ2-6
v_call: TRBV5-4
cdr3_aa: CACSSGSFFSGANVLTF
cdr3_nt: TGTGCCTGCAGCTCCGGGTCTTTCTTCTCTGGGGCCAACGTCCTGACTTTC

clone_size: NA
d_call: NA
j_call: TRBJ2-7
v_call: TRBV11-1
cdr3_aa: CASRWKLPYEQYF
cdr3_nt: TGTGCCAGCAGGTGGAAGCTACCCTACGAGCAGTACTTC

clone_size: NA
d_call: TRBD1
j_call: TRBJ2-2
v_call: TRBV5-6
cdr3_aa: CASNVPGQGNTGDLFF
cdr3_nt: TGTGCCAGCAACGTACCGGGACAGGGGAACACCGGGGATCTGTTTTTT

clone_size: NA
d_call: NA
j_call: TRBJ1-2
v_call: TRBV11-2
cdr3_aa: CACSLDRATYGYTF
cdr3_nt: TGTGCCTGCAGCTTGGATCGGGCAACTTATGGCTACACCTTC

clone_size: NA
d_call: NA
j_call: TRBJ2-3
v_call: TRBV6-2/TRBV6-3
cdr3_aa: CASSHLAGGPTDTQYF
cdr3_nt: TGTGCCAGCAGTCACCTAGCTGGAGGGCCGACAGATACGCAGTATTTT

clone_size: NA
d_call: NA
j_call: TRBJ1-1
v_call: TRBV12-3/TRBV12-4
cdr3_aa: CASSPNMGHTHAFF
cdr3_nt: TGTGCCAGCAGTCCTAACATGGGGCACACTCATGCTTTCTTT

clone_size: NA
d_call: TRBD1
j_call: TRBJ2-7
v_call: TRBV6-1
cdr3_aa: CVTETGGHYEQYF
cdr3_nt: TGTGTCACCGAGACAGGGGGCCACTACGAGCAGTATTTC

clone_size: NA
d_call: NA
j_call: TRBJ2-1
v_call: TRBV11-1
cdr3_aa: CASSLTHGGRQFF
cdr3_nt: TGTGCCAGCAGCTTGACGCACGGAGGGCGGCAGTTCTTC

clone_size: NA
d_call: TRBD2
j_call: TRBJ2-3
v_call: TRBV12-3/TRBV12-4
cdr3_aa: CASSPSGNHVSTDTQYF
cdr3_nt: TGTGCCAGCAGTCCTAGCGGGAACCATGTTAGCACAGATACGCAGTATTTT

clone_size: many
d_call: NA
j_call: TRBJ2-5
v_call: TRBV12-3/TRBV12-4
cdr3_aa: CASSLSSGQGGETQYF
cdr3_nt: TGTGCCAGCAGTTTAAGCAGCGGTCAGGGGGGAGAGACCCAGTACTTC

clone_size: NA
d_call: NA
j_call: TRBJ2-1
v_call: TRBV6-1
cdr3_aa: CASGFVGVSYNEQFF
cdr3_nt: TGTGCCAGCGGGTTCGTAGGAGTGTCCTACAATGAGCAGTTCTTC

clone_size: NA
d_call: NA
j_call: TRBJ1-6
v_call: TRBV11-1
cdr3_aa: CSSSRTLVSPLQF
cdr3_nt: TGCTCCAGCAGCCGGACACTGGTTTCACCCCTCCAGTTC

clone_size: NA
d_call: NA
j_call: TRBJ2-1
v_call: TRBV11-1
cdr3_aa: CASSLYLPAGWSYNEQFF
cdr3_nt: TGTGCCAGCAGCTTATACCTCCCCGCGGGATGGTCCTACAATGAGCAGTTCTTC

clone_size: NA
d_call: NA
j_call: TRBJ1-3
v_call: TRBV29-1
cdr3_aa: CSAKLSGNSIYF
cdr3_nt: TGCAGCGCAAAGCTTAGTGGAAACTCCATATATTTT

clone_size: once
d_call: TRBD2
j_call: TRBJ2-4
v_call: TRBV11-1
cdr3_aa: CASSFTGTNVTKNIQYF
cdr3_nt: TGTGCCAGCAGCTTTACCGGGACTAACGTGACCAAAAACATCCAGTACTTC

clone_size: NA
d_call: TRBD2
j_call: TRBJ2-1
v_call: TRBV7-2
cdr3_aa: CASILAAGANEQFF
cdr3_nt: TGTGCCAGCATCTTAGCAGCGGGGGCTAATGAGCAGTTCTTC

clone_size: NA
d_call: NA
j_call: TRBJ2-1
v_call: TRBV14
cdr3_aa: CASSHRTVLGYNEQFF
cdr3_nt: TGTGCCAGTAGCCATAGGACAGTGTTGGGGTACAATGAGCAGTTCTTC

clone_size: few
d_call: NA
j_call: TRBJ2-6
v_call: TRBV7-6
cdr3_aa: CASSLVRGEGANVLTF
cdr3_nt: TGTGCCAGCAGCTTAGTTAGGGGGGAAGGGGCCAACGTCCTGACTTTC

clone_size: NA
d_call: NA
j_call: TRBJ2-1
v_call: TRBV29-1
cdr3_aa: CSGGGSGSYKEQFF
cdr3_nt: TGCAGCGGGGGTGGGAGCGGCTCCTACAAAGAGCAGTTCTTC

clone_size: NA
d_call: NA
j_call: TRBJ1-2
v_call: TRBV11-2
cdr3_aa: CASSLEGRRETLGYTF
cdr3_nt: TGTGCCAGCAGCTTAGAGGGAAGACGGGAGACCCTGGGCTACACCTTC

clone_size: NA
d_call: NA
j_call: TRBJ2-3
v_call: TRBV12-3/TRBV12-4
cdr3_aa: CVIRITDTQYF
cdr3_nt: TGTGTCATTCGGATCACAGATACGCAGTATTTT

clone_size: NA
d_call: NA
j_call: TRBJ2-3
v_call: TRBV11-1
cdr3_aa: CASGSGGSSVGTRTDTQYF
cdr3_nt: TGTGCCAGCGGCTCTGGGGGAAGCTCTGTTGGAACCCGCACAGATACACAGTATTTT

clone_size: NA
d_call: NA
j_call: TRBJ2-7
v_call: TRBV24-1
cdr3_aa: CATSNVASYEQYF
cdr3_nt: TGTGCCACCAGCAACGTGGCCTCCTACGAGCAATACTTC

clone_size: NA
d_call: NA
j_call: TRBJ2-7
v_call: TRBV4-2
cdr3_aa: CTSSQDSRWDNEQYF
cdr3_nt: TGTACCAGCAGCCAAGATAGCAGGTGGGACAACGAGCAGTACTTC

clone_size: once
d_call: TRBD1
j_call: TRBJ2-5
v_call: TRBV5-1
cdr3_aa: CASNLPGGEGETHYF
cdr3_nt: TGCGCCAGCAACTTACCAGGGGGCGAGGGAGAGACGCATTACTTC

clone_size: NA
d_call: TRBD2
j_call: TRBJ2-2
v_call: TRBV4-3
cdr3_aa: CASSQTTSGHTNSGELFF
cdr3_nt: TGCGCCAGTAGCCAAACCACTAGCGGACATACGAACAGCGGGGAGCTGTTTTTT

clone_size: NA
d_call: TRBD1
j_call: TRBJ2-2
v_call: TRBV30
cdr3_aa: CAWSPRQGADTGELFF
cdr3_nt: TGTGCCTGGAGTCCCAGACAGGGGGCTGACACCGGAGAGCTGTTTTTT

clone_size: NA
d_call: NA
j_call: TRBJ1-1
v_call: TRBV11-3
cdr3_aa: CVGSLGPDVEAFF
cdr3_nt: TGTGTCGGCAGCTTAGGTCCAGACGTTGAAGCTTTCTTT

clone_size: NA
d_call: NA
j_call: TRBJ2-1
v_call: TRBV11-3
cdr3_aa: CTNSLGVSNNELFF
cdr3_nt: TGTACCAACAGCTTAGGTGTCTCAAACAATGAGCTGTTCTTC

clone_size: many
d_call: TRBD1
j_call: TRBJ1-2
v_call: TRBV5-6
cdr3_aa: CASSPQGANYGYTF
cdr3_nt: TGTGCCAGCAGTCCACAGGGGGCTAACTATGGCTACACCTTC

clone_size: NA
d_call: NA
j_call: TRBJ2-1
v_call: TRBV4-3
cdr3_aa: CASSQFPPLADNERFF
cdr3_nt: TGCGCCAGCAGCCAATTCCCCCCCCTGGCGGATAATGAGCGGTTCTTC

clone_size: NA
d_call: NA
j_call: TRBJ2-6
v_call: TRBV11-2
cdr3_aa: CASSLDMAGTIVLTF
cdr3_nt: TGTGCCAGCAGCTTGGACATGGCTGGGACCATCGTCCTGACTTTC

clone_size: NA
d_call: TRBD2
j_call: TRBJ2-1
v_call: TRBV29-1
cdr3_aa: CSVEGLAGRGFNEQSF
cdr3_nt: TGCAGCGTTGAGGGACTAGCGGGGAGAGGTTTCAATGAGCAGTCCTTC

clone_size: NA
d_call: TRBD2
j_call: TRBJ2-5
v_call: TRBV29-1
cdr3_aa: CSVWTSGTGAETQYF
cdr3_nt: TGCAGCGTTTGGACTAGCGGGACTGGGGCAGAGACCCAGTACTTC

clone_size: NA
d_call: NA
j_call: TRBJ2-5
v_call: TRBV4-1
cdr3_aa: CASSQDDTDTKYF
cdr3_nt: TGCGCCAGCAGCCAAGACGACACAGATACCAAGTACTTC

clone_size: NA
d_call: TRBD2
j_call: TRBJ2-7
v_call: TRBV7-8
cdr3_aa: CASSPGTSGSMSSYEQYF
cdr3_nt: TGTGCCAGCAGCCCTGGGACTAGCGGGAGTATGAGCTCCTACGAGCAGTATTTC

clone_size: NA
d_call: NA
j_call: TRBJ2-5
v_call: TRBV29-1
cdr3_aa: CSAPRVQGETQYF
cdr3_nt: TGCAGCGCCCCACGAGTGCAGGGAGAGACCCAGTACTTC

clone_size: NA
d_call: TRBD1
j_call: TRBJ1-1
v_call: TRBV12-3/TRBV12-4
cdr3_aa: CASSLALGGTGRSTEPFF
cdr3_nt: TGTGCCAGCAGTTTAGCGCTAGGAGGGACAGGACGGTCCACTGAACCTTTCTTT

clone_size: NA
d_call: NA
j_call: TRBJ1-2
v_call: TRBV6-6
cdr3_aa: CASNREMGTQYGYTF
cdr3_nt: TGTGCCAGTAATCGTGAAATGGGCACTCAGTATGGCTACACCTTC

clone_size: NA
d_call: TRBD1
j_call: TRBJ1-3
v_call: TRBV4-1
cdr3_aa: CDSSPTGGTGNTIFF
cdr3_nt: TGCGACAGCAGTCCTACAGGGGGTACTGGAAACACCATATTTTTT

clone_size: NA
d_call: NA
j_call: TRBJ2-1
v_call: TRBV4-2
cdr3_aa: CASCQGRTNNEQFF
cdr3_nt: TGTGCCAGCTGCCAGGGCAGGACCAACAATGAGCAGTTCTTC

clone_size: NA
d_call: TRBD1
j_call: TRBJ1-1
v_call: TRBV6-2/TRBV6-3
cdr3_aa: CASSYWQGVIEAFF
cdr3_nt: TGTGCCAGCAGTTACTGGCAGGGGGTAATTGAAGCTTTCTTT

clone_size: NA
d_call: NA
j_call: TRBJ1-2
v_call: TRBV11-3
cdr3_aa: CASCTSAGLITGYIF
cdr3_nt: TGTGCCAGCTGCACGTCGGCAGGGTTGATCACTGGTTACATCTTC

clone_size: NA
d_call: NA
j_call: TRBJ2-1
v_call: TRBV29-1
cdr3_aa: CSVDWATYEQFF
cdr3_nt: TGCAGCGTTGATTGGGCTACCTATGAGCAGTTCTTC